The 26 T cell receptor beta chains below were found in one sample sequenced in a study of cytomegalovirus exposure and HLA in healthy donors. The primer mix had 60 Vbeta and 13 Jbeta primers. Produced via immunoSEQ multiplex PCR; TCRdb's table is partial and in-frame only. The table lists about 110,000 clones. Sample: PBMCs. These receptors all stem from a man aged 35 to 55 in good health and CMV-seropositive.

The rearrangement uses TRBV27 and TRBJ1-2; D unclear. The CDR3 runs to 14 residues. Trimming left V 4 bases short and J 8 bases short, with 17 bases between. Germline V gene data show CDR1 as MNHEY and CDR2 as SMNVEV (reference sequence). In DNA, the CDR3 is TGTGCCAGCAGTTCCCCCATTGAGGGAGAGGGCTACACCTTC. Amino acids: CASSSPIEGEGYTF.

The genes are TRBV27 and TRBJ2-2; 10 bases fit TRBD2. CDR1 is MNHEY and CDR2 is SMNVEV in the germline V gene (reference sequence). The CDR3 loop spans 19 amino acids. V shed 8 bases and J 6 bases; nucleotides not matched to a gene: 21. CDR3 sequence reads: CASSPLASGSWGGPGELFF. CDR3 nucleotides: TGTGCCAGCTCGCCCCTCGCTAGCGGGAGTTGGGGGGGCCCCGGGGAGCTGTTTTTT.

V and J are TRBV9 and TRBJ2-7, with D maybe TRBD2 (6 bases). The CDR3 totals 14 residues. Germline loops: CDR1 SGDLS, CDR2 YYNGEE. V lost 4 bases, J lost 2 bases, and 13 bases lay in between. The CDR3 region is CASSSGLAPYEQYF. The CDR3 coding sequence is TGTGCCAGCAGCTCGGGACTCGCCCCCTACGAGCAGTACTTC.

The V and J genes are TRBV14 and TRBJ2-7; TRBD2 matches 10 bases. The CDR3 consists of 17 residues. Germline CDR1 is SGHDN and CDR2 is FVKESK. The trim removed 8 bases at V and 1 base at J, leaving 14 bases unmatched. For the CDR3, the DNA is TGTGCCAGCCAGGCCCGACCCACTAGCGGGATTTCCTACGAGCAGTACTTC. Residues: CASQARPTSGISYEQYF.

The chain joins TRBV5-8 to TRBJ2-2; 7 bases agree with TRBD1. There are 16 residues in the CDR3. Germline V CDR1 and CDR2: SGHTS, YDEGEE. V dropped 5 bases and J dropped 4; count of bases not matched to a gene: 11. The CDR3 nucleotides read TGTGCCAGCAGACGCGGACAGGCGAGTCGCACCGGGGAGCTGTTTTTT. It encodes CASRRGQASRTGELFF.

V usage is TRBV11-3 and J usage is TRBJ2-1; 7 bases line up with TRBD2. This CDR3 has 15 residues. V dropped 5 bases and J dropped 2; count of bases not matched to a gene: 6. Germline V gene data show CDR1 as SGHNT and CDR2 as YENEEA. The CDR3 bases are TGTGCCAGCAGCCGGCTGAGCGGGACCTACAATGAGCAGTTCTTC. Amino acids: CASSRLSGTYNEQFF.

V and J are TRBV29-1 and TRBJ2-1; 11 bases line up with TRBD2. There are 14 residues in the CDR3. Germline CDR1 is SQVTM and CDR2 is ANQGSEA. V shed 5 bases and J 9 bases; nucleotides not matched to a gene: 9. This CDR3 is CSVRLAGRVLEQFF. Here the CDR3 DNA reads TGCAGCGTTCGACTAGCGGGGCGAGTGCTTGAGCAGTTCTTC.

The rearrangement joins TRBV28 to TRBJ2-7, with TRBD2 as a possible D gene (7 bases). Germline CDR1 is MDHEN and CDR2 is SYDVKM. Deletions cut 6 bases from V and 5 bases from J, with 23 bases between. The CDR3 runs to 16 residues. The CDR3 DNA is TGTGCCAGCAGATTAGGACCTACAGGGAGGGCCCACGAGCAGTACTTC. This codes for CASRLGPTGRAHEQYF.

The J gene is TRBJ2-5, the V gene TRBV18, with D perhaps matching TRBD2 (5 bases). Germline assignment: CDR1 KGHSH and CDR2 LQKENI. Trimming cost V 3 bases and J 5 bases, with 10 bases left between them. The length of the CDR3 is 13 residues. The CDR3 loop is CASSPPGGETQYF. In nucleotides, the CDR3 is TGTGCCAGCTCACCCCCAGGCGGGGAGACCCAGTACTTC.

V usage is TRBV2 and J usage is TRBJ1-3; D is unclear. CDR1 and CDR2 (germline): SNHLY, FYNNEI. The CDR3 contains 15 residues. The V end was cut by 3 bases, the J end by 2 bases, with 11 bases between. CDR3 sequence (DNA): TGTGCCAGCAGTGATAAATCGGTCCCTGGAAACACCATATATTTT. It encodes CASSDKSVPGNTIYF.

CDR3 DNA: TGTGCCAGCTCCCACGGGAGACAGGGGAACGAGCAGTACTTC. It encodes CASSHGRQGNEQYF. The chain employs TRBV18 and TRBJ2-7; TRBD1 matches at 8 bases. This CDR3 comprises 14 residues. Unmatched junction bases numbered 9, after V lost 6 bases and J lost 5 bases. Germline loops: CDR1 KGHSH, CDR2 LQKENI.

The J gene is TRBJ1-1, the V gene TRBV28; the match to TRBD1 covers 9 bases. J lost 5 bases, V lost 4 bases, and 8 bases had no gene match. The V gene's germline CDR1 is MDHEN and CDR2 SYDVKM. The CDR3 runs to 15 residues. CDR3 sequence (DNA): TGTGCCAGCAGTTCCTCCTGGGACAGGGTAACTGAAGCTTTCTTT. It yields the protein CASSSSWDRVTEAFF.

The V gene is TRBV13, the J gene TRBJ1-2; 10 bases are shared with TRBD1. The CDR3 spans 17 residues. Germline CDR1 and CDR2: PRHDT and FYEKMQ (reference sequence). The V and J ends lost 5 bases and 1 base, in that order; junction bases with no gene match: 10. CDR3 region: CASSPMGQGILNYGYTF. DNA of the CDR3: TGTGCCAGCAGCCCGATGGGACAGGGGATCCTTAACTATGGCTACACCTTC. Together with reference TRBV13 and TRBJ1-2, the CDR3 gives the full variable domain: AAGVIQSPRHLIKEKRETATLKCYPIPRHDTVYWYQQGPGQDPQFLISFYEKMQSDKGSIPDRFSAQQFSDYHSELNMSSLELGDSALYFCASSPMGQGILNYGYTFGSGTRLTVV.

With respect to this clone: One junction end does not reproduce the germline sequence, and a read error may be involved. The J gene is TRBJ2-7, the V gene TRBV20-1; D may be TRBD2 (5 bases). CDR3 length equals 11 residues. Germline V gene sequence: CDR1 DFQATT, CDR2 SNEGSKA (reference sequence). The CDR3 nucleotides are TGCAGTGCTAGTCGATCCAGCGGAGAAGATTTC. This encodes CSASRSSGEDF.

The rearrangement joins TRBV4-3 to TRBJ1-1, with a possible D match to TRBD1 (6 bases). The germline V and J ends were trimmed by 2 bases and 1 base, with 11 bases remaining between them. CDR1 and CDR2 (germline): LGHNA, YSLEER. The CDR3 covers 15 residues. This CDR3 is CASSQTQGRNTEAFF. The CDR3, as DNA: TGCGCCAGCAGCCAAACTCAGGGGAGGAACACTGAAGCTTTCTTT.

This sequence joins TRBV7-8 and TRBJ2-1; 11 bases are shared with TRBD2. Germline CDR1 SGHVS, CDR2 FQNEAQ. The CDR3 totals 19 residues. With V trimmed by 1 base and J by 0 bases, 8 bases remained unmatched. The CDR3 reads CASSLVVPSGRSSYNEQFF. In DNA form, the CDR3 reads TGTGCCAGCAGCTTAGTAGTTCCTAGCGGGAGGTCCTCCTACAATGAGCAGTTCTTC.

The CDR3 reads CASSFDYHTDTQYF. The CDR3 DNA follows: TGTGCCAGCAGCTTCGACTACCACACAGATACGCAGTATTTT. The chain uses TRBV5-4 and TRBJ2-3; D possibly corresponds to TRBD2 (5 bases). CDR3 length equals 14 residues. Looked up from germline, CDR1 is SGHNT and CDR2 is YYREEE (reference sequence). The V end lost 2 bases, the J end lost 2 bases, and 9 bases lay between the germline ends.

The V call is TRBV19, the J call TRBJ2-5; TRBD2 matches at 10 bases. Trimming removed 5 bases from V and 4 bases from J; junction bases left unmatched: 7. The CDR3 runs 15 residues. Germline values: CDR1 LNHDA, CDR2 SQIVND (reference sequence). The CDR3: CASSGTSGRGETQYF. DNA for the CDR3: TGTGCCAGTAGTGGAACGAGCGGGAGGGGAGAGACCCAGTACTTC.

The V call is TRBV14, the J call TRBJ2-2, with D perhaps matching TRBD1 (6 bases). CDR1 is SGHDN and CDR2 is FVKESK in the germline V gene. Trimming took 1 base from V and 9 from J, leaving 9 bases between them. This CDR3 region has 13 residues. The CDR3 nucleotides are TGTGCCAGCAGCCAAGTAAGGGACAGGGAGCTGTTTTTT. It translates to CASSQVRDRELFF. The variable domain in full, with the rest retrieved from reference TRBV14 and TRBJ2-2, is EAGVTQFPSHSVIEKGQTVTLRCDPISGHDNLYWYRRVMGKEIKFLLHFVKESKQDESGMPNNRFLAERTGGTYSTLKVQPAELEDSGVYFCASSQVRDRELFFGEGSRLTVL.

This chain connects TRBV19 to TRBJ2-1; weak D call: TRBD2 (7 bases). The CDR3 covers 15 residues. V shed 8 bases and J shed 7 bases, with 21 bases lying between them. CDR1 and CDR2 from the germline V gene are LNHDA and SQIVND (reference sequence). The CDR3 DNA follows: TGTGCCAGTCAGTTAAGGGGGAGGGGGATGAATGAGCAGTTCTTC. It yields the protein CASQLRGRGMNEQFF. Based on the CDR3 plus reference TRBV19 and TRBJ2-1, the full variable domain is DGGITQSPKYLFRKEGQNVTLSCEQNLNHDAMYWYRQDPGQGLRLIYYSQIVNDFQKGDIAEGYSVSREKKESFPLTVTSAQKNPTAFYLCASQLRGRGMNEQFFGPGTRLTVL.

The V gene is TRBV7-2, the J gene TRBJ1-1; possible D gene TRBD1, 5 bases. CDR1 and CDR2 from the germline V gene are SGHTA and FQGNSA. Trimming cost V 2 bases and J 8 bases, with 21 bases left between them. The CDR3 runs to 16 residues. In DNA form, the CDR3 reads TGTGCCAGCAGCTTATGGGAAAACCAGGGTCGGAGAGAAGCTTTCTTT. Its protein product is CASSLWENQGRREAFF.

The genes are TRBV19 and TRBJ2-1, with TRBD1 identical over 8 bases. The V segment lost 5 bases and the J segment 7 bases; nucleotides outside the gene matches: 16. CDR3 length: 17 residues. The germline gives CDR1 LNHDA, CDR2 SQIVND (reference sequence). CDR3 DNA sequence: TGTGCCAGTAGTGATGGTGGGGGCAGGGGGCGCGATAATGAGCAGTTCTTC. Protein: CASSDGGGRGRDNEQFF. Variable domain in full (rest from reference TRBV19 and TRBJ2-1): DGGITQSPKYLFRKEGQNVTLSCEQNLNHDAMYWYRQDPGQGLRLIYYSQIVNDFQKGDIAEGYSVSREKKESFPLTVTSAQKNPTAFYLCASSDGGGRGRDNEQFFGPGTRLTVL.

This chain uses TRBV6-1 with TRBJ1-4, with 11 positions matching TRBD1. The V gene's germline CDR1 is MNHNS and CDR2 SASEGT. There are 18 residues in the CDR3. The V gene end was trimmed by 4 bases and the J gene end by 7 bases; junction bases not matched to a gene: 14. The CDR3 DNA reads TGTGCCAGCAGTGCACCCGGGACAGGGGGGGCTCATGGTGAAAAACTGTTTTTT. Translation: CASSAPGTGGAHGEKLFF.

The rearrangement uses TRBV6-5 and TRBJ1-1, with D perhaps matching TRBD1 (6 bases). This CDR3 region has 13 residues. The germline V gene encodes CDR1 MNHEY and CDR2 SVGAGI. Trimming removed 2 bases at V and 6 bases at J, with 10 bases between. CDR3 nucleotide sequence: TGTGCCAGCAGTTACGCCGGACAGTCTGAAGCTTTCTTT. It codes for CASSYAGQSEAFF.

The gene calls are TRBV19 and TRBJ2-7, with D perhaps matching TRBD2 (5 bases). The germline V gene encodes CDR1 LNHDA and CDR2 SQIVND (reference sequence). The CDR3 is made up of 13 amino acids. V lost 8 bases to trimming and J lost 3 bases, with 14 bases between them. CDR3 DNA sequence: TGTGCCAGTGGGTCCTCGGAGGACTACGAGCAGTACTTC. Translated, it gives CASGSSEDYEQYF. The complete variable domain, with remaining parts taken from reference TRBV19 and TRBJ2-7, reads DGGITQSPKYLFRKEGQNVTLSCEQNLNHDAMYWYRQDPGQGLRLIYYSQIVNDFQKGDIAEGYSVSREKKESFPLTVTSAQKNPTAFYLCASGSSEDYEQYFGPGTRLTVT.

The chain combines TRBV7-9 with TRBJ2-3; maybe TRBD2 (6 bases). Per the germline V gene, CDR1 is SEHNR and CDR2 is FQNEAQ (reference sequence). The germline V and J ends were trimmed by 0 bases and 0 bases, with 13 bases remaining between them. CDR3 length: 17 residues. CDR3 loop: CASSLALATRSTDTQYF. The CDR3 region has the DNA TGTGCCAGCAGCTTAGCGCTGGCGACTAGGAGCACAGATACGCAGTATTTT.